Sequencing of this T cell receptor (beta chain) was carried out in a study of regulatory T cells in long-lasting Graves disease. In germline, CDR1 is MGHRA, CDR2 YSYEKL. Trimming took 1 base from V and 4 from J, leaving 8 bases between them. This CDR3 region has 13 residues. Construction of the TCR beta libraries employed iRepertoire HTBI primers in conjunction with Arm-PCR of CDR3 regions. TCRdb passed the multiplex PCR reads through MiXCR, listing each CDR3 protein once. The table shows 350,000 to 500,000 distinct CDR3 sequences, with about 15% occurring only once. Time point meaning: newly diagnosed GD, antithyroid drugs for less than 3 months. PBMC RNA was the source of the TCR library. The same sample was also used in a study of T cells in Graves' hyperthyroidism and ophthalmopathy.

J is TRBJ2-7 and V is TRBV4-1; no firm D call. The clonotype was recovered from a young woman with Graves disease. The specimen was peripheral blood mononuclear cells (PBMCs), collected at new diagnosis, from a patient treated with antithyroid drugs. CDR3 sequence (DNA): TGCGCCAGCAGCCAAGTCGGAGAATACGAGCAGTACTTC. Translation gives CASSQVGEYEQYF.